One sample yielded the 28 T cell receptor beta chains listed below, sequenced in a study of T cells in localized non-small cell lung cancer (dated by TCRdb to 2020 to 2022). The library came from the immunoSEQ multiplex PCR assay. Not all clones reach the TCRdb copy of this immuneACCESS table, which keeps in-frame sequences only. Checked studies attribute under half of the gap to unresolved V genes and leave the rest unexplained. This sample holds 3,000 to 4,500 clones; 25% to 35% were observed only once. Roughly 8.5% of the sample rests with the top ten. Material: lung tumor tissue, obtained before any cancer treatment. The receptors were sampled from a man aged 35 to 70 with stage I lung adenocarcinoma.

The chain links TRBV5-1 to TRBJ2-1; perhaps TRBD2 as D (6 bases). V was trimmed by 1 base and J by 9 bases, leaving 14 bases between them. Germline V gives CDR1 SGHRS, CDR2 YFSETQ. The CDR3 is 14 amino acids. CDR3 sequence (DNA): TGCGCCAGCAGCTTGTCGGGAGTGGGTGGTGAGCAGTTCTTC. Protein product: CASSLSGVGGEQFF.

This clone has just a few counts. The CDR3 here is CASSSRQGMVGTEAFF. Written as DNA, the CDR3 is TGTGCCAGCAGCTCTCGACAGGGGATGGTTGGCACTGAAGCTTTCTTT. The rearrangement joins TRBV11-3 to TRBJ1-1; 8 bases are a match to TRBD1. The germline gives CDR1 SGHNT, CDR2 YENEEA. This CDR3 is built from 16 residues. The trim removed 4 bases at V and 4 bases at J, leaving 11 bases unmatched.

By proportion, this clone is medium-sized. The chain couples TRBV9 to TRBJ1-5, with no clear D. Trimming removed 3 bases from V and 1 base from J, with 8 bases in between. The CDR3 contains 14 residues. Germline CDR1 is SGDLS and CDR2 is YYNGEE. This CDR3 reads CASSEGESNQPQHF. CDR3 bases: TGTGCCAGCAGCGAGGGCGAGAGCAATCAGCCCCAGCATTTT.

V and J are TRBV19 and TRBJ1-2, with D tentatively TRBD1 (6 bases). V was shortened by 2 bases and J by 5 bases, with 15 bases between the two germline ends. Germline values: CDR1 LNHDA, CDR2 SQIVND (reference sequence). The CDR3 covers 15 residues. CDR3 DNA sequence: TGTGCCAGTAGTATACGGGACACTGGTAATTATGGCTACACCTTC. It encodes CASSIRDTGNYGYTF. The full variable domain, completed using reference TRBV19 and TRBJ1-2, is DGGITQSPKYLFRKEGQNVTLSCEQNLNHDAMYWYRQDPGQGLRLIYYSQIVNDFQKGDIAEGYSVSREKKESFPLTVTSAQKNPTAFYLCASSIRDTGNYGYTFGSGTRLTVV.

This clone is categorized as medium-sized. The chain couples TRBV11-3 to TRBJ1-1; maybe TRBD1 (6 bases). V lost 5 bases to trimming and J lost 5 bases, with 21 bases between them. Germline values: CDR1 SGHNT, CDR2 YENEEA. The CDR3 spans 16 residues. This CDR3 reads CASSPSPTGSRTEAFF. CDR3 in DNA: TGTGCCAGCAGCCCTAGCCCCACAGGGAGTAGAACTGAAGCTTTCTTT.

This clone occurred a few times. The gene calls are TRBV6-8 and TRBJ2-7; 8 bases align to TRBD2. With V trimmed by 10 bases and J by 6 bases, 11 bases remained unmatched. The CDR3 has 13 amino acids. Germline CDR1 MNHGY, CDR2 SAAAGT. DNA for the CDR3: TGTGCCATCTCACTAGCGGATACGCTCGAGCAGTACTTC. As protein: CAISLADTLEQYF.

V is TRBV28 and J is TRBJ1-5; D call uncertain. The V gene's germline CDR1 is MDHEN and CDR2 SYDVKM. The CDR3 is 14 residues long. Trimming shortened V by 5 bases and J by 3 bases, and 11 bases separated the two germline ends. The CDR3 spells CASSRQDPNQPQHF. The DNA of the CDR3 is TGTGCCAGCAGTAGGCAGGATCCCAATCAGCCCCAGCATTTT.

Only a few counts were recorded for this clone. The rearrangement joins TRBV6-8 to TRBJ1-2, with TRBD1 identical over 11 bases. This CDR3 has 16 residues. Germline V lookup: CDR1 MNHGY, CDR2 SAAAGT. The V and J ends lost 5 bases and 7 bases, in that order; junction bases with no gene match: 12. In DNA form, the CDR3 reads TGTGCCAGCAGTGGACCAAAGGGACAGGGGGGGTCTGGCTACACCTTC. It translates to CASSGPKGQGGSGYTF.

The chain couples TRBV6-8 to TRBJ1-2, with unresolved D. CDR3 length: 15 amino acids. CDR1 and CDR2 (germline): MNHGY, SAAAGT. Trimming cost V 2 bases and J 0 bases, with 10 bases left between them. CDR3 DNA sequence: TGTGCCAGCAGTTACGCGTCGGAGACTAACTATGGCTACACCTTC. Its translation is CASSYASETNYGYTF.

The gene calls are TRBV28 and TRBJ2-5; D not certain. V gave up 3 bases and J gave up 5 bases, with 7 bases separating them. The CDR3 has 12 amino acids. Germline V CDR1 and CDR2: MDHEN, SYDVKM. The CDR3 loop reads CASSFLLETQYF. The CDR3 DNA reads as TGTGCCAGCAGTTTTCTTTTGGAGACCCAGTACTTC.

Only a few counts were recorded for this clone. The V call is TRBV6-8, the J call TRBJ2-5; 10 bases agree with TRBD1. Germline V lookup: CDR1 MNHGY, CDR2 SAAAGT. V was pared by 7 bases and J by 5 bases, with 7 bases of the junction left unmatched. The CDR3 has 14 residues. The CDR3 protein is CASNGQGGRETQYF. CDR3 DNA sequence: TGTGCCAGCAACGGACAGGGGGGAAGGGAGACCCAGTACTTC.

This clone occurred a few times. V usage is TRBV6-8 and J usage is TRBJ2-7, with TRBD1 matching over 12 bases. This CDR3 contains 15 residues. The germline CDR1 and CDR2 sequences are MNHGY and SAAAGT. V was pared by 2 bases and J by 5 bases, with 4 bases of the junction left unmatched. The CDR3 sequence is CASSYRGQGADEQYF. DNA for the CDR3: TGTGCCAGCAGTTACCGGGGACAGGGGGCCGACGAGCAGTACTTC.

This chain joins TRBV5-1 and TRBJ2-7; 11 bases agree with TRBD1. Germline CDR1 is SGHRS and CDR2 is YFSETQ. There are 15 residues in the CDR3. After removal of 3 bases from V and 1 base from J, the junction contained 3 bases not matched to a gene. The CDR3 DNA reads TGCGCCAGCAGCTGGGGACAGGGGGTATCCTACGAGCAGTACTTC. This translates into CASSWGQGVSYEQYF.

The V and J genes are TRBV10-3 and TRBJ1-4, with a weak D call TRBD1 (5 bases). This CDR3 has 12 amino acids. Germline CDR1 ENHRY, CDR2 SYGVKD. Trimming took off 10 bases at V and 13 bases at J, with 19 bases between the two ends. CDR3 residues: CASEVGVSGLFF. CDR3 DNA sequence: TGTGCCAGCGAGGTAGGGGTGAGCGGACTGTTTTTT.

J is TRBJ1-1 and V is TRBV19; 9 bases fit TRBD1. The germline V gene encodes CDR1 LNHDA and CDR2 SQIVND (reference sequence). V lost 2 bases, J lost 10 bases, and 8 bases stayed unmatched. The CDR3 length is 14 residues. The CDR3 protein is CASSIPGQGTSAFF. The CDR3 DNA sequence: TGTGCCAGTAGTATACCGGGACAGGGCACGTCAGCTTTCTTT.

The table lists this clone with a few counts. DNA for the CDR3: TGTGCCAGCAGTTTGCTTAGCGACGAGCAGTACTTC. This gives the protein CASSLLSDEQYF. The rearrangement links TRBV28 to TRBJ2-7; a possible D gene is TRBD2 (5 bases). From germline, CDR1 is MDHEN and CDR2 SYDVKM. The CDR3 is 12 residues long. V lost 3 bases and J lost 5, with 8 bases in between. The full variable domain, with the rest looked up from reference TRBV28 and TRBJ2-7, is DVKVTQSSRYLVKRTGEKVFLECVQDMDHENMFWYRQDPGLGLRLIYFSYDVKMKEKGDIPEGYSVSREKKERFSLILESASTNQTSMYLCASSLLSDEQYFGPGTRLTVT.

This clone is medium-sized by share. The chain employs TRBV19 and TRBJ2-5; 14 bases fit TRBD2. This CDR3 has 16 amino acids. Germline lookup yields CDR1 LNHDA and CDR2 SQIVND (reference sequence). V gave up 5 bases and J gave up 5 bases; unmatched junction bases: 7. The chain's CDR3 is CASSPRTSGRTETQYF. The CDR3 DNA reads TGTGCCAGTAGTCCACGGACTAGCGGGAGGACTGAGACCCAGTACTTC.

By its share, this clone is large. This chain connects TRBV30 to TRBJ1-5, with unresolved D. CDR3 length: 15 residues. Trimming removed 0 bases at V and 1 base at J, with 10 bases between. Germline V lookup: CDR1 GTSNPN, CDR2 SVGIG (reference sequence). CDR3 coding DNA: TGTGCCTGGAGTGTACGGTCAGTAAGCAATCAGCCCCAGCATTTT. Protein sequence: CAWSVRSVSNQPQHF.

This clone was counted only a few times. The chain is built from TRBV9 and TRBJ2-3, with D unclear. Germline-derived CDR1 and CDR2 are SGDLS and YYNGEE. The V end was cut by 0 bases, the J end by 0 bases, with 2 bases between. The CDR3 covers 13 residues. CDR3 nucleotide sequence: TGTGCCAGCAGCGTAGCTAGCACAGATACGCAGTATTTT. Translation: CASSVASTDTQYF.

The chain couples TRBV11-3 to TRBJ1-5, with 10 bases identical to TRBD1. Germline loops: CDR1 SGHNT, CDR2 YENEEA. This CDR3 contains 15 residues. V shed 0 bases and J 6 bases; nucleotides not matched to a gene: 2. CDR3 sequence: CASSLDWTGGQPQHF. CDR3 in DNA: TGTGCCAGCAGCTTAGATTGGACAGGGGGTCAGCCCCAGCATTTT.

V is TRBV5-1 and J is TRBJ2-2; 8 positions agree with TRBD1. The CDR3 runs 16 residues. V shed 4 bases and J 8 bases; nucleotides not matched to a gene: 13. Germline values: CDR1 SGHRS, CDR2 YFSETQ. The chain's CDR3 is CASSPERDRLLGELFF. The CDR3 coding sequence is TGCGCCAGCAGCCCTGAACGGGACAGGCTACTGGGGGAGCTGTTTTTT.

This clone occurred once. V usage is TRBV28 and J usage is TRBJ2-4; D unclear. Trimming removed 2 bases from V and 1 base from J, with 0 bases in between. The CDR3 contains 12 residues. Germline V gene sequence: CDR1 MDHEN, CDR2 SYDVKM. CDR3 in amino acids: CASSLAKNIQYF. The CDR3 region has the DNA TGTGCCAGCAGTTTAGCCAAAAACATTCAGTACTTC. The full variable domain, completed using reference TRBV28 and TRBJ2-4, is DVKVTQSSRYLVKRTGEKVFLECVQDMDHENMFWYRQDPGLGLRLIYFSYDVKMKEKGDIPEGYSVSREKKERFSLILESASTNQTSMYLCASSLAKNIQYFGAGTRLSVL.

This clone turned up a few times. The V gene is TRBV6-7, the J gene TRBJ2-3; weak D call: TRBD2 (5 bases). TRBV6-7 is marked as an open reading frame, function uncertain. V lost 8 bases and J lost 1, with 13 bases in between. The CDR3 has 14 amino acids. CDR3 loop: CASLGTGCTDTQYF. CDR3 in DNA: TGTGCCAGCCTTGGAACGGGGTGCACAGATACGCAGTATTTT.

In nucleotides, the CDR3 is TGCAGCGCTGTGGAGGGACAGGGAATCACTGAAGCTTTCTTT. Its protein product is CSAVEGQGITEAFF. This chain connects TRBV29-1 to TRBJ1-1, with 9 positions matching TRBD1. The V gene's germline CDR1 is SQVTM and CDR2 ANQGSEA. The CDR3 has 14 residues. J was trimmed by 4 bases and V by 7 bases; bases with no gene match: 10.

The V and J genes are TRBV5-1 and TRBJ1-3; 7 nucleotides match TRBD1. V gave up 4 bases and J gave up 2 bases; unmatched junction bases: 9. The CDR3 totals 16 residues. Germline V CDR1 and CDR2: SGHRS, YFSETQ. CDR3 protein: CASSDPQQGPGNTIYF. CDR3 coding DNA: TGCGCCAGCAGCGACCCCCAACAGGGGCCTGGAAACACCATATATTTT.

In this sample, this clone turned up a few times. The chain joins TRBV9 to TRBJ1-1; unclear D gene. The CDR3 covers 13 residues. The V gene lost 4 bases and the J gene lost 3 bases, with 10 bases spanning the gap. In germline, CDR1 is SGDLS, CDR2 YYNGEE. This CDR3 reads CASSTGPDTEAFF. Here the CDR3 DNA reads TGTGCCAGCAGCACTGGACCGGACACTGAAGCTTTCTTT.

The CDR3 loop reads CASSRHPYYEQYF. The CDR3 DNA sequence: TGTGCCAGCAGTCGGCACCCCTACTACGAGCAGTACTTC. The V gene is TRBV28, the J gene TRBJ2-7; D remains unclear. Trimming removed 5 bases from V and 3 bases from J, with 11 bases in between. Germline V gene sequence: CDR1 MDHEN, CDR2 SYDVKM. CDR3 length: 13 residues.

The chain couples TRBV19 to TRBJ2-1, with TRBD1 as a possible D gene (6 bases). This CDR3 contains 15 residues. V lost 9 bases to trimming and J lost 0 bases, with 15 bases between them. CDR1 LNHDA and CDR2 SQIVND come from the germline V gene (reference sequence). For the CDR3, the DNA is TGTGCCAGCGGAAGAGCGGACAGCTCCTACAATGAGCAGTTCTTC. The encoded protein is CASGRADSSYNEQFF.